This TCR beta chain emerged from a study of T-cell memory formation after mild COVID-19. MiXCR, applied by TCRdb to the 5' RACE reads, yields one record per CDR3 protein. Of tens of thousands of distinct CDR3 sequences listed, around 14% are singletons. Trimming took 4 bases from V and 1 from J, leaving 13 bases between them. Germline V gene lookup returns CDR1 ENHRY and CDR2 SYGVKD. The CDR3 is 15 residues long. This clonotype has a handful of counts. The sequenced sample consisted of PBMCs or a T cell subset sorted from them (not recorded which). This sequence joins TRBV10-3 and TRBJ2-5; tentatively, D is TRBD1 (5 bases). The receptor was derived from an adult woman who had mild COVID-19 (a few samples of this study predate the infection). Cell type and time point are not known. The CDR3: CAISGEDKLQETQYF. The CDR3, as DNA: TGTGCCATCAGTGGAGAGGACAAGCTCCAAGAGACCCAGTACTTC.